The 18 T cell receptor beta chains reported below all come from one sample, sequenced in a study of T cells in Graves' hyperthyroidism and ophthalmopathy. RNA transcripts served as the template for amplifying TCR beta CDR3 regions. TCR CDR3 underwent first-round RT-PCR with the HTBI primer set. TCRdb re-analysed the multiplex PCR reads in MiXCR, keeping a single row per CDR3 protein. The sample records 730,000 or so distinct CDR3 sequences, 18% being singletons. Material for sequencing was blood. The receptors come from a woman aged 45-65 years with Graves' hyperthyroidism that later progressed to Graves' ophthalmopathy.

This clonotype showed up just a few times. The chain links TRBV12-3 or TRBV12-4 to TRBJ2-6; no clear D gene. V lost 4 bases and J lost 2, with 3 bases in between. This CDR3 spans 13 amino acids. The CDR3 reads CASSSTGANVLTF. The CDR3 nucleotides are TGTGCCAGCAGTTCTACTGGGGCCAACGTCCTGACTTTC.

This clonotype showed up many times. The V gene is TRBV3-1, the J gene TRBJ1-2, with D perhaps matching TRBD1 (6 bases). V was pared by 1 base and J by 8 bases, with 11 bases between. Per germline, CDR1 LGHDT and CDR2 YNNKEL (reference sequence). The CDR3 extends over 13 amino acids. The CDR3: CASSQAAGEGYTF. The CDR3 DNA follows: TGTGCCAGCAGCCAAGCTGCAGGGGAAGGCTACACCTTC.

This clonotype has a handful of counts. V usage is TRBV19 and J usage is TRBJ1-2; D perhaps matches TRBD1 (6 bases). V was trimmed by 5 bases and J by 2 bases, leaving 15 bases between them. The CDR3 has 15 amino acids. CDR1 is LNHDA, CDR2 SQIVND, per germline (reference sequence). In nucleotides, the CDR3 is TGTGCCAGTAGTGGGGATCAGACAGGAAACTATGGCTACACCTTC. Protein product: CASSGDQTGNYGYTF. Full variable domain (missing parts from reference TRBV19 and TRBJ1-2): DGGITQSPKYLFRKEGQNVTLSCEQNLNHDAMYWYRQDPGQGLRLIYYSQIVNDFQKGDIAEGYSVSREKKESFPLTVTSAQKNPTAFYLCASSGDQTGNYGYTFGSGTRLTVV.

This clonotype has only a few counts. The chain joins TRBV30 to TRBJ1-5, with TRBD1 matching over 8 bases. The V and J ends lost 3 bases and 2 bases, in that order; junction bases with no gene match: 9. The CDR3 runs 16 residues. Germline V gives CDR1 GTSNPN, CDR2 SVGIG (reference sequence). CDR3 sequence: CAWRGPGQGGNQPQHF. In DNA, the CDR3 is TGTGCCTGGAGGGGACCAGGACAGGGCGGCAATCAGCCCCAGCATTTT.

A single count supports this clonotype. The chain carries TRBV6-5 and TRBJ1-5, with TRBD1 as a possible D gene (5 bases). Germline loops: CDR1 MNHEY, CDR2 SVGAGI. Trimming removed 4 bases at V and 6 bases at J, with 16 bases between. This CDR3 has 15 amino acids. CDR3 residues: CASSLSQGGTQPQHF. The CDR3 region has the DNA TGTGCCAGCAGTTTGTCCCAGGGAGGGACTCAGCCCCAGCATTTT.

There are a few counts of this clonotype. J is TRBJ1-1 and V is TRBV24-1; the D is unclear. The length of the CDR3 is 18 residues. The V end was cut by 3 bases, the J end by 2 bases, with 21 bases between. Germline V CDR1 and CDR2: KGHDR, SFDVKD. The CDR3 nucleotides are TGTGCCACCAGTGATCGTTCCGGGCCCAAATTTTGTAACACTGAAGCTTTCTTT. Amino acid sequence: CATSDRSGPKFCNTEAFF.

The CDR3 bases are TGTGCCAGCAGTCGTTCAGGCGATGAGCAGTTCTTC. Translated, it gives CASSRSGDEQFF. V is TRBV5-5 and J is TRBJ2-1; no firm D call. The CDR3 is made up of 12 amino acids. V was cut by 5 bases and J by 8 bases, with 11 bases left in between. Germline CDR1 is SGHKS and CDR2 is YYEKEE (reference sequence).

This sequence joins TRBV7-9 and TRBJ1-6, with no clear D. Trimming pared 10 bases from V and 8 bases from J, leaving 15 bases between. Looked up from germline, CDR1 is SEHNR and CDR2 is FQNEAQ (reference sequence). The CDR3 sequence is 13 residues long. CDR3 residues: CATKGYNDSPLHF. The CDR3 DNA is TGTGCCACCAAGGGCTACAACGATTCACCCCTCCACTTT. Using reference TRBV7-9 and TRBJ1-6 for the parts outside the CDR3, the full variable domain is DTGVSQNPRHKITKRGQNVTFRCDPISEHNRLYWYRQTLGQGPEFLTYFQNEAQLEKSRLLSDRFSAERPKGSFSTLEIQRTEQGDSAMYLCATKGYNDSPLHFGNGTRLTVT.

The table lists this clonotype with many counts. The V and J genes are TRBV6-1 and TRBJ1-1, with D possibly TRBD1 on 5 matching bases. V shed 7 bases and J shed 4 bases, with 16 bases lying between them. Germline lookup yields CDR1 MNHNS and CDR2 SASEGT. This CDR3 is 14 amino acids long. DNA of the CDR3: TGTGCCAGCACCAAGAGGGACGCAGCCACTGAAGCTTTCTTT. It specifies CASTKRDAATEAFF.

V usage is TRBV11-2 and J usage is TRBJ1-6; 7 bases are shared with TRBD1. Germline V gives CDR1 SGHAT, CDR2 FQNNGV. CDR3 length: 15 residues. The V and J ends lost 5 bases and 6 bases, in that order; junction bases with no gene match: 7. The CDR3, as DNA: TGTGCCAGCAGCCTGCGACAGGGTTCTAATTCACCCCTCCACTTT. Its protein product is CASSLRQGSNSPLHF.

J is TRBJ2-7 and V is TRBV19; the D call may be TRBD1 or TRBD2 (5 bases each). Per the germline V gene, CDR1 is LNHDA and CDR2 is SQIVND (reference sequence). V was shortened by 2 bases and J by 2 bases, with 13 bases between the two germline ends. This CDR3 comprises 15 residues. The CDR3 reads CASSIREQGTYEQYF. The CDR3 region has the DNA TGTGCCAGTAGTATAAGGGAGCAGGGCACCTACGAGCAGTACTTC.

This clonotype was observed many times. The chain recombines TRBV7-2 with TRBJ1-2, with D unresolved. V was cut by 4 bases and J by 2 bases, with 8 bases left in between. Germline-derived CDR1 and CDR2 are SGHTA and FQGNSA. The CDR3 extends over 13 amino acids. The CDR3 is CASSSDPNYGYTF. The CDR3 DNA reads TGTGCCAGCAGCTCGGATCCCAACTATGGCTACACCTTC.

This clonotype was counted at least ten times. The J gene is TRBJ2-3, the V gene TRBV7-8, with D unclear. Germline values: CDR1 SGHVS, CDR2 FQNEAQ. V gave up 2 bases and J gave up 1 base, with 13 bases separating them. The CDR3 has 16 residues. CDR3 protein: CASSLTASEGTDTQYF. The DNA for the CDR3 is TGTGCCAGCAGCTTAACAGCTTCCGAAGGCACAGATACGCAGTATTTT.

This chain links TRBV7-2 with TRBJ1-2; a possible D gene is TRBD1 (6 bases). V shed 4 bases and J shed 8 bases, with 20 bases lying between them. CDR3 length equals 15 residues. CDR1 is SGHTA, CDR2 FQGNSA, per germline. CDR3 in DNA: TGTGCCAGCAGCTACTCAGGGGAACAATTGCGGGGCTACACCTTC. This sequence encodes CASSYSGEQLRGYTF.

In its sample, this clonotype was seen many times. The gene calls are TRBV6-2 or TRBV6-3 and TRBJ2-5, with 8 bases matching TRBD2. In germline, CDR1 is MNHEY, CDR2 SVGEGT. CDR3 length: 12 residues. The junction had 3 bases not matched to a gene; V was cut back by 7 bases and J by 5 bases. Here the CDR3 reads CASMGLGETQYF. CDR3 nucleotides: TGTGCCAGCATGGGACTAGGCGAGACCCAGTACTTC.

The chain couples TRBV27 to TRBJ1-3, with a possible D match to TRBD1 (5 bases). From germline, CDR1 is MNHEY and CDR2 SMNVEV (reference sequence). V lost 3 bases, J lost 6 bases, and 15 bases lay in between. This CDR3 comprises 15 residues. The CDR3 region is CASSFGAGPLNTIYF. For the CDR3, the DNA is TGTGCCAGCAGTTTTGGAGCAGGGCCCCTAAACACCATATATTTT.

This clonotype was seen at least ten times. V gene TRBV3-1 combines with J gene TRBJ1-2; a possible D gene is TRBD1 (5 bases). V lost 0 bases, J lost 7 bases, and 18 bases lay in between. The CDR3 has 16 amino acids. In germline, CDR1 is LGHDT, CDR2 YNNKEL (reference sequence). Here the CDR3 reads CASSQDWGTALSGYTF. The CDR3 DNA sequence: TGTGCCAGCAGCCAAGATTGGGGGACGGCCCTTTCTGGCTACACCTTC.

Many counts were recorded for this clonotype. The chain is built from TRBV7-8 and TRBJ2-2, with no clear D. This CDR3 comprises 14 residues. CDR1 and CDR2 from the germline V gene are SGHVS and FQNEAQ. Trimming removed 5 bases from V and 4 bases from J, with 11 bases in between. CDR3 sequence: CASSPRASTGELFF. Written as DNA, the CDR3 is TGTGCCAGCAGCCCCCGGGCCTCCACCGGGGAGCTGTTTTTT.